This is a list of T cell receptor beta chains from one sample in a study of CXCR3-negative and CXCR3-positive naive CD8 T cells. Reanalyzing the 5' RACE reads, TCRdb keeps one entry per CDR3 protein, without DNA. The sample totals just under 65,000 distinct CDR3 sequences. The material sequenced was naive CXCR3+ CD8+ T cells from blood. The source of these receptors is a human donor in good health. Some clones in this sample may be carry-over from other donors' samples. CDR3s include the opening cysteine and the closing phenylalanine or tryptophan. The order of the fields is V gene, J gene, CDR3 protein.

TRBV20-1	TRBJ1-5	CSARDGPLDSNQPQHF
TRBV29-1	TRBJ2-3	CSVEEGKGRGTDTQYF
TRBV20-1	TRBJ2-1	CSTSSGSNSYNEQFF
TRBV27	TRBJ2-4	CASRATGEGKNIQYF
TRBV12-3/TRBV12-4	TRBJ2-2	CASSLGEESGELFF
TRBV21-1	TRBJ2-7	CASSERTGKKIYEQYF
TRBV14	TRBJ2-1	CASSQVGTEQFF
TRBV28	TRBJ2-7	CASSFGRSNEQYF
TRBV5-6	TRBJ2-5	CASSSTGEETQYF
TRBV5-1	TRBJ2-5	CASSDQGQETQYF
TRBV6-6	TRBJ1-1	CASSYLEAEAFF
TRBV5-1	TRBJ1-2	CASSLDLGSNYGYTF
TRBV6-2/TRBV6-3	TRBJ2-7	CASRLAGNYNEQYF
TRBV5-6	TRBJ2-7	CASSLGPTEQYF
TRBV29-1	TRBJ2-3	CSVGLAGVEDTQYF
TRBV29-1	TRBJ2-1	CSNREGYNEQFF
TRBV13	TRBJ2-4	CASSREAKNIQYF
TRBV7-6	TRBJ2-1	CASSSKSGRIHNEQFF
TRBV6-2/TRBV6-3	TRBJ2-3	CASDEGAGVGTQYF
TRBV9	TRBJ2-7	CASSVAGGTNYEQYF
TRBV6-2/TRBV6-3	TRBJ2-7	CASSYSGIHEQYF
TRBV29-1	TRBJ1-2	CSVQRGDYGYTF
TRBV7-9	TRBJ1-1	CASSSTEDTEAFF
TRBV30	TRBJ2-1	CAWSVLLDINEQFF
TRBV19	TRBJ2-1	CASSINRANNEQFF
TRBV11-2	TRBJ2-7	CASSLTGVSYEQYF
TRBV7-9	TRBJ2-5	CASSSRGARTQETQYF
TRBV7-9	TRBJ1-6	CASSPGAQWDSPLHF
TRBV28	TRBJ1-5	CASSLRTGHSNQPQHF
TRBV29-1	TRBJ2-2	CSVEVRGRVAGELFF
TRBV7-9	TRBJ2-3	CASSLTTDGGVTDTQYF